This T cell receptor delta chain was sequenced in a study of gamma-delta T cells after stem cell transplantation. TCRdb reprocessed the RT-PCR reads using CATT. The sample contains 1,300 to 1,500 delta-chain clones, roughly 6.2% of which appear only once. The CDR3 has 18 amino acids. Per germline, CDR1 GEAIGNYY and CDR2 EKD. This clone has more than one count but fewer than ten. This probably arose from a read error, given a far larger clone one base away. At the DNA level, this CDR3 is encoded by other sequences in the same sample as well. Sequenced input: gamma-delta T cells. The receptor comes from a human donor. It is not recorded whose cells these are; they may come from a transplant donor. The rearrangement links TRDV2 to TRDJ1; perhaps TRDD3 as D (6 bases). CDR3 sequence (DNA): TGTGCCTGTGACCCTCTGGGGCCAGCCTGGGGTTACACTGATAAACTCATCTTT. Translation gives CACDPLGPAWGYTDKLIF.